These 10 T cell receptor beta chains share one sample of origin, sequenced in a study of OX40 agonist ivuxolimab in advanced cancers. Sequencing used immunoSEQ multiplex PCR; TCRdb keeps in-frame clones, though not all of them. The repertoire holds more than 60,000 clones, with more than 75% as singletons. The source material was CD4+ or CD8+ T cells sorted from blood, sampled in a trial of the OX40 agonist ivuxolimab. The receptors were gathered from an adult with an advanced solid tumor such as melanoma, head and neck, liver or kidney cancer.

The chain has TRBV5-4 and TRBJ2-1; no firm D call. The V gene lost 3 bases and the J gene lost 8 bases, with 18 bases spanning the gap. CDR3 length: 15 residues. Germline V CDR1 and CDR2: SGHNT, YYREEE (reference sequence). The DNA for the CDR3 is TGTGCCAGCAGCTCTGACCCGGGCCCAGGCGATGAGCAGTTCTTC. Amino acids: CASSSDPGPGDEQFF.

CDR3 sequence reads: CASSGDHSYEQYF. DNA of the CDR3: TGTGCCAGCAGTGGGGACCACTCCTACGAGCAGTACTTC. The chain is built from TRBV6-1 and TRBJ2-7, with D perhaps TRBD1 or TRBD2 (5 bases each). V gave up 4 bases and J gave up 0 bases, with 7 bases separating them. Germline V gene lookup returns CDR1 MNHNS and CDR2 SASEGT. There are 13 residues in the CDR3.

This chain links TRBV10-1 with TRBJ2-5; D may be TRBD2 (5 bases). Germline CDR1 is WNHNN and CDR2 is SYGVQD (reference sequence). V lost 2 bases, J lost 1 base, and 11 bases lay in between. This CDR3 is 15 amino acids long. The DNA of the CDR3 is TGCGCCAGCAGTGAGGGCTCTGCGGGCCAAGAGACCCAGTACTTC. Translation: CASSEGSAGQETQYF.

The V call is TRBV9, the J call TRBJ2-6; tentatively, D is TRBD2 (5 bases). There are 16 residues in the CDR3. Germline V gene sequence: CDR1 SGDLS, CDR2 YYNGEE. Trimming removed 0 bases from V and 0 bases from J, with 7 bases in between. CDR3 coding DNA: TGTGCCAGCAGCGTAGACCGGGACTCTGGGGCCAACGTCCTGACTTTC. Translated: CASSVDRDSGANVLTF.

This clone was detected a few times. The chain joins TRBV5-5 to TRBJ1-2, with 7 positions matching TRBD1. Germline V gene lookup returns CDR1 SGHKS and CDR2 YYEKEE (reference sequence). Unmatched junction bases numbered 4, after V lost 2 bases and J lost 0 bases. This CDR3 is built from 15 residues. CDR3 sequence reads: CASSLTGTANYGYTF. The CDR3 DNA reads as TGTGCCAGCAGCTTAACAGGGACAGCTAACTATGGCTACACCTTC.

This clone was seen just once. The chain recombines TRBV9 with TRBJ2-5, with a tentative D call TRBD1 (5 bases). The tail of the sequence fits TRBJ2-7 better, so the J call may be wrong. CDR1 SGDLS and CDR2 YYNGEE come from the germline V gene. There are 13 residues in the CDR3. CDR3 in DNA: TGTGCCAGCAGCGTAACAGGTTCCACCGAGCAGTACTTC. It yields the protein CASSVTGSTEQYF.

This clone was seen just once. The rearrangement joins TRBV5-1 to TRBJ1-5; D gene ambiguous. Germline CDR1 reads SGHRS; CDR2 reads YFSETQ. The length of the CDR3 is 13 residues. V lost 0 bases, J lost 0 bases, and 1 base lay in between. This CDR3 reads CASSLDSNQPQHF. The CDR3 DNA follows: TGCGCCAGCAGCTTGGATAGCAATCAGCCCCAGCATTTT.

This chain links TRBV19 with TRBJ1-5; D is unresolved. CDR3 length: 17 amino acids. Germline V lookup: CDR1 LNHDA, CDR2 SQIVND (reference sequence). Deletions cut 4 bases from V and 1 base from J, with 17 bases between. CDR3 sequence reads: CASSTGGTTFSNQPQHF. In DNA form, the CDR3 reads TGTGCCAGTAGTACGGGCGGCACAACCTTCAGCAATCAGCCCCAGCATTTT.

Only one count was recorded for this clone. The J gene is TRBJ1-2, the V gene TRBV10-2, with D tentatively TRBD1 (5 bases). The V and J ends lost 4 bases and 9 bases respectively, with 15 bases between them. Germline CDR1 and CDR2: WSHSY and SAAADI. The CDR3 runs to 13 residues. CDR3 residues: CASSVAKGERYTF. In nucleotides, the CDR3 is TGCGCCAGCAGTGTGGCCAAAGGGGAACGCTACACCTTC.

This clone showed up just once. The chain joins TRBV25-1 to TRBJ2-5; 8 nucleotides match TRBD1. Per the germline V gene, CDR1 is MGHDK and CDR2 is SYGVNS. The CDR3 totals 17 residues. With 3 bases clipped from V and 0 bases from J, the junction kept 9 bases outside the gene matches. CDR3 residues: CASSDSGQGTYQETQYF. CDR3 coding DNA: TGTGCCAGCAGTGACTCCGGACAGGGAACTTACCAAGAGACCCAGTACTTC.